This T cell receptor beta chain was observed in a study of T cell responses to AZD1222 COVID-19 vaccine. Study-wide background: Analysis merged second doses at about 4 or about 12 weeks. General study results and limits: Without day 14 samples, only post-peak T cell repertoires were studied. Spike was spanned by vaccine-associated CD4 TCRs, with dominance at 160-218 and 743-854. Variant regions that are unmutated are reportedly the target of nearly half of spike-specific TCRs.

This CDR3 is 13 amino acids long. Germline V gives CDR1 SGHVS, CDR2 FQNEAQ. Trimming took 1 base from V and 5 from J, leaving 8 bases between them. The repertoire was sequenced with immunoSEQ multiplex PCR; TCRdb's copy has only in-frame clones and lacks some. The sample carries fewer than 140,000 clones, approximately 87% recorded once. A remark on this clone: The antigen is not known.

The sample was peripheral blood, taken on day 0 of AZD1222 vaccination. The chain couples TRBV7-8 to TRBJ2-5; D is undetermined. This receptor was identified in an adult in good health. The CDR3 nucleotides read TGTGCCAGCAGCTTAGGTGCAGTGGAGACCCAGTACTTC. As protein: CASSLGAVETQYF. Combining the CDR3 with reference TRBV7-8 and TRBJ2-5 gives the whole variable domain GAGVSQSPRYKVAKRGQDVALRCDPISGHVSLFWYQQALGQGPEFLTYFQNEAQLDKSGLPSDRFFAERPEGSVSTLKIQRTQQEDSAVYLCASSLGAVETQYFGPGTRLLVL.